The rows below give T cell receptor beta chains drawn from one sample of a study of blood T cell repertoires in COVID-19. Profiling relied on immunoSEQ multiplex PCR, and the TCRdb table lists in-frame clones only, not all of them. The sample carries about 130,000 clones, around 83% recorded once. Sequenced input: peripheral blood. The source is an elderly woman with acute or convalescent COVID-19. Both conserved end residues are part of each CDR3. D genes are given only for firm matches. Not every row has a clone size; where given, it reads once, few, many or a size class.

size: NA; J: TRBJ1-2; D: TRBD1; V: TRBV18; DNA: TGTGCCAGCTCACTAGACAGGGGCGGCTATGGCTACACCTTC; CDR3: CASSLDRGGYGYTF
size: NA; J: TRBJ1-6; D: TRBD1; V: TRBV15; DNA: TGTGCCACCAGCACGGGACAGATTGCCCATCCACCCCTCCACTTT; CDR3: CATSTGQIAHPPLHF
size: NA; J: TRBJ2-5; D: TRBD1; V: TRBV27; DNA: TGTGCCAGCAGTTTGAAGGGGGCGAAAACCCAGTACTTC; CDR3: CASSLKGAKTQYF
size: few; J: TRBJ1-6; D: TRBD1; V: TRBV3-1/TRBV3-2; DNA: TGTGCCAGCAGCCAAGTCGGGACAGGGGATTCACCCCTCCACTTT; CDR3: CASSQVGTGDSPLHF
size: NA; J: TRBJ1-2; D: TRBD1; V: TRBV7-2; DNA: TGTGCCAGCAGCTACACAGGGGCGGGCGATGGCTACACCTTC; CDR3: CASSYTGAGDGYTF
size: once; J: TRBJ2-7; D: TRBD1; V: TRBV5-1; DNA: TGCGCCAGCAGCGAGGGGGCGTCAGGGAAGCCCTACGAGCAGTACTTC; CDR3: CASSEGASGKPYEQYF
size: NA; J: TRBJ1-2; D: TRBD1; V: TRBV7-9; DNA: TGTGCCAGCAGCAGTTCGGGACAGGACTACTATGGCTACACCTTC; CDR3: CASSSSGQDYYGYTF
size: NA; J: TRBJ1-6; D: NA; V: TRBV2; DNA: TGTGCCAGCAGTGAACGCGGCAGCTCCTATAATTCACCCCTCCACTTT; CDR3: CASSERGSSYNSPLHF
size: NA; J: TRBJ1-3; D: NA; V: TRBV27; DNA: TGTGCCAGCAGTTTAACAGGGAGCTCTGGAAACACCATATATTTT; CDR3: CASSLTGSSGNTIYF
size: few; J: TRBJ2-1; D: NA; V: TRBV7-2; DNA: TGTGCCAGCAGCCCGGGGCAGGGGTTACATGAGCAGTTCTTC; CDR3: CASSPGQGLHEQFF
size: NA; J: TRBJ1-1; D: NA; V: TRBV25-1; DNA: TGTGCCAGCAGTGAACAGGGAAACACTGAAGCTTTCTTT; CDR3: CASSEQGNTEAFF
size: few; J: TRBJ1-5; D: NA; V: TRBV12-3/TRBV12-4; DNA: TGTGCCAGCAGTTTCACAGGCAATCAGCCCCAGCATTTT; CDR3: CASSFTGNQPQHF
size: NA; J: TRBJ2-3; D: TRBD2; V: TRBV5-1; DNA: TGCGCCAGCACCGGGCCCACTAGCGGAGCTAGCACAGATACGCAGTATTTT; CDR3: CASTGPTSGASTDTQYF
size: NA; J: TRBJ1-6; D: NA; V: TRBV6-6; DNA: TGTGCCACCTTTCCGGAGGGGAATTCACCCCTCCACTTT; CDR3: CATFPEGNSPLHF
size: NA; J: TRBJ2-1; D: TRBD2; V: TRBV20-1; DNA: TGCAGTGCCAGTAGACTAGCGGGGGGTTCCGCGAATGAGCAGTTCTTC; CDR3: CSASRLAGGSANEQFF
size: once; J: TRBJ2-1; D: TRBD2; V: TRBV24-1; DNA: TGTGCCACCAGTGATTCAGGCCGACTAGCGGGGTCCAAAAATGAGCAGTTCTTC; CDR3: CATSDSGRLAGSKNEQFF
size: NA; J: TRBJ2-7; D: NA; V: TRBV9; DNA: TGTGCCAGCAGCCCCTCGGGTGCCGACGAGCAGTACTTC; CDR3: CASSPSGADEQYF
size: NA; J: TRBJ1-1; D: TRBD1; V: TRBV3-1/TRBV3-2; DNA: TGTGCCAGCAGCCAAGATTCGACAGGGCTGCACACTGAAGCTTTCTTT; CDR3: CASSQDSTGLHTEAFF
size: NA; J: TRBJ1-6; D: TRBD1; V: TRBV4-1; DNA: TGCGCCAGCAGCCAGGGGACAGGGTATAATTCACCCCTCCACTTT; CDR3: CASSQGTGYNSPLHF
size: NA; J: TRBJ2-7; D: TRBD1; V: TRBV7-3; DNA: TGTGCCAGCAGCTTAAGACAGGGGGAAGGGAACGAGCAGTACTTC; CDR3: CASSLRQGEGNEQYF
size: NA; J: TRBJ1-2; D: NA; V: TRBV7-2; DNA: TGTGCCAGCAGCTTATACAGGGACTACACCTTC; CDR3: CASSLYRDYTF
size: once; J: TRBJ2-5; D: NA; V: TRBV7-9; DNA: TGTGCCAGCAACTCCCGGACAGCAGTATTCCAAGAGACCCAGTACTTC; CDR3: CASNSRTAVFQETQYF
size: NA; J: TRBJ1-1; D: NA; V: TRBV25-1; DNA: TGTGCCAGCAGTGGGCCTGTGGGAGGGTGGACTGAAGCTTTCTTT; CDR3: CASSGPVGGWTEAFF
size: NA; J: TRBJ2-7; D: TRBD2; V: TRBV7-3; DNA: TGTGCCAGCAGCAGACTAGCGGGGGGACCCTACGAGCAGTACTTC; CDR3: CASSRLAGGPYEQYF
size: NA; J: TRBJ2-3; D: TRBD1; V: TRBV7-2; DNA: TGTGCCAGCAGCTTAGCGTTCCAGGGGGCGTCAGATACGCAGTATTTT; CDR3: CASSLAFQGASDTQYF
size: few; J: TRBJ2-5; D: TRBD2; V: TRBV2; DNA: TGTGCCAGCTGGGATAGCGGGGAGACCCAGTACTTC; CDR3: CASWDSGETQYF
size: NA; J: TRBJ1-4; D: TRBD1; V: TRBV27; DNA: TGTGCCAGCAGTTTATATGGGACAGGGCTAGATGAAAAACTGTTTTTT; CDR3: CASSLYGTGLDEKLFF
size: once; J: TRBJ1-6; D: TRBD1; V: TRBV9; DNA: TGTGCCAGCAGCGCCGACAGGGCCGGCAGGTGGAATTCACCCCTCCACTTT; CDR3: CASSADRAGRWNSPLHF
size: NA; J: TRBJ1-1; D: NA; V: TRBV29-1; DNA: TGCAGCGTTCGGAGGATAATGAACACTGAAGCTTTCTTT; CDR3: CSVRRIMNTEAFF
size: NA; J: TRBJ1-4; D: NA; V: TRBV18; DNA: TGTGCCAGCTCACTTACCAAGGGGTCGGTTAATGAAAAACTGTTTTTT; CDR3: CASSLTKGSVNEKLFF
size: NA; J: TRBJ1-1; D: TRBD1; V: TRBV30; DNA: TGTGCCTGGAGTGTATGGAGACAGGGGAACACTGAAGCTTTCTTT; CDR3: CAWSVWRQGNTEAFF
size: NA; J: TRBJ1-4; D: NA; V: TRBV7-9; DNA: TGTGCCAGCAGCTTAGCCTCGCAGGTTGGGGAAAAACTGTTTTTT; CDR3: CASSLASQVGEKLFF
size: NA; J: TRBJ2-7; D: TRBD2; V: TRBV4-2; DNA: TGTGCCAGCAGCCAAGCGAGCGGGGGGGCGTCCTACGAGCAGTACTTC; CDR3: CASSQASGGASYEQYF
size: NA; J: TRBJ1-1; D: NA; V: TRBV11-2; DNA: TGTGCCAGCAGCTTAGATGCGGGCCGACGGCCTTTAGCTTTCTTT; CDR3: CASSLDAGRRPLAFF
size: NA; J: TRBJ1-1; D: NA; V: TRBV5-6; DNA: TGTGCCAGCAGCTTGGAGACAGAAAACACTGAAGCTTTCTTT; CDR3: CASSLETENTEAFF
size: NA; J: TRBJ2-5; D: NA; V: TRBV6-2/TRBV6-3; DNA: TGTGCCAGCAGTTACCCTGAAGAGACCCAGTACTTC; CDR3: CASSYPEETQYF
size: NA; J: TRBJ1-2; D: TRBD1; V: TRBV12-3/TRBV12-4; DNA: TGTGCCAGCAGTTCCGGGACAGGGACTGGCTACACCTTC; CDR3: CASSSGTGTGYTF
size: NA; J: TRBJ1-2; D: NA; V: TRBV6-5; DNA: TGTGCCAGCACCCTAACTCCGGGATACTATGGCTACACCTTC; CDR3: CASTLTPGYYGYTF
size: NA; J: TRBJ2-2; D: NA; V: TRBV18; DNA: TGTGCCAGCTCACCACAGAGGAACACCGGGGAGCTGTTTTTT; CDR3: CASSPQRNTGELFF
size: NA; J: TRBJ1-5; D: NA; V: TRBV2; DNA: TGTGCCAGCAGGAGTGAGATGCCTAATCAGCCCCAGCATTTT; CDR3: CASRSEMPNQPQHF
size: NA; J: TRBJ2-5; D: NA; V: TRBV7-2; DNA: TGTGCCAGCAGCTTACCCAGGGGATGGGAGACCCAGTACTTC; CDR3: CASSLPRGWETQYF
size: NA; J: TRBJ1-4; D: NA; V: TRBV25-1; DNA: TGTGCCAGCAGTCTCCTGACAGAACCCAATGAAAAACTGTTTTTT; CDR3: CASSLLTEPNEKLFF
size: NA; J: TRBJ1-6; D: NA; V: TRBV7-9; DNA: TGTGCCAGACTTACGCCTGCACGAGGGTCACCCCTCCACTTT; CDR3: CARLTPARGSPLHF
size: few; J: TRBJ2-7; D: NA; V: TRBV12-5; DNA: TGTGCTAGTGGTTTGTCACGCTCCTTGGGGGCGGCGTCCTTCCACGAGCAGTACTTC; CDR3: CASGLSRSLGAASFHEQYF
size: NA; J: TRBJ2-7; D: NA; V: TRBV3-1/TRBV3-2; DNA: TGTGCCAGCAGCCAACTAGGGGGAGGGCTCCAGTACTTC; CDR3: CASSQLGGGLQYF
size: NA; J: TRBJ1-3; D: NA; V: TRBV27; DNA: TGTGCCAGCAGTCGGAGGGGCTTTGGAAACACCATATATTTT; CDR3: CASSRRGFGNTIYF
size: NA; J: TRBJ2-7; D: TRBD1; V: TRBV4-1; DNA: TGCGCCAGCAGCCAAGAGGACAGGGGCTACGAGCAGTACTTC; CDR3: CASSQEDRGYEQYF
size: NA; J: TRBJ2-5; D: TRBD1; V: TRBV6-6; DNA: TGTGCCAGCAGTTACCGGGGACAGATCCAAGAGACCCAGTACTTC; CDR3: CASSYRGQIQETQYF
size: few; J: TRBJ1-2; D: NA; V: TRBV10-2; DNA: TGCGCCAGCAGGACGGACAGCTATGGCTACACCTTC; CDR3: CASRTDSYGYTF
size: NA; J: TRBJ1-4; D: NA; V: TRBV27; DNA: TGTGCCAGCAGAGTACAGGCATCAACTAATGAAAAACTGTTTTTT; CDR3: CASRVQASTNEKLFF
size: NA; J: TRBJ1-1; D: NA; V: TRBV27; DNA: TGTGCCAGCAGCCCGTTATTCAGGGGCCAGGGTGAAGCTTTCTTT; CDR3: CASSPLFRGQGEAFF
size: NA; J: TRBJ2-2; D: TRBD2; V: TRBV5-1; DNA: TGCGCCAGCAGCTTATGGACTCGCGGGGGGGCCAGCACCGGGGAGCTGTTTTTT; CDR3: CASSLWTRGGASTGELFF
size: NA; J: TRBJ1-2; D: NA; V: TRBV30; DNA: TGTGCCTGGAGAGGTCAACAGGATGCTGGCTACACCTTC; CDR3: CAWRGQQDAGYTF
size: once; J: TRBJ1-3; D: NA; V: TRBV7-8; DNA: TGTGCCAGCAGCCTTGTTTACAGAAGCTCTGGAAACACCATATATTTT; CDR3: CASSLVYRSSGNTIYF
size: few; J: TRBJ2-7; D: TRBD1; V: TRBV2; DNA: TGTGCCAGCAGGACAACAGGGGTTGGCGAGCAGTACTTC; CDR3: CASRTTGVGEQYF
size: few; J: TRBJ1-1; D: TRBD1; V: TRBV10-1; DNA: TGCGCCAGCCGGGACAGGGAAAGGGGGGAAGCTTTCTTT; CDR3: CASRDRERGEAFF
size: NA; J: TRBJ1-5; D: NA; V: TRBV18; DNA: TGTGCCAGCTCACTTATACAGGGAAATCAGCCCCAGCATTTT; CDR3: CASSLIQGNQPQHF